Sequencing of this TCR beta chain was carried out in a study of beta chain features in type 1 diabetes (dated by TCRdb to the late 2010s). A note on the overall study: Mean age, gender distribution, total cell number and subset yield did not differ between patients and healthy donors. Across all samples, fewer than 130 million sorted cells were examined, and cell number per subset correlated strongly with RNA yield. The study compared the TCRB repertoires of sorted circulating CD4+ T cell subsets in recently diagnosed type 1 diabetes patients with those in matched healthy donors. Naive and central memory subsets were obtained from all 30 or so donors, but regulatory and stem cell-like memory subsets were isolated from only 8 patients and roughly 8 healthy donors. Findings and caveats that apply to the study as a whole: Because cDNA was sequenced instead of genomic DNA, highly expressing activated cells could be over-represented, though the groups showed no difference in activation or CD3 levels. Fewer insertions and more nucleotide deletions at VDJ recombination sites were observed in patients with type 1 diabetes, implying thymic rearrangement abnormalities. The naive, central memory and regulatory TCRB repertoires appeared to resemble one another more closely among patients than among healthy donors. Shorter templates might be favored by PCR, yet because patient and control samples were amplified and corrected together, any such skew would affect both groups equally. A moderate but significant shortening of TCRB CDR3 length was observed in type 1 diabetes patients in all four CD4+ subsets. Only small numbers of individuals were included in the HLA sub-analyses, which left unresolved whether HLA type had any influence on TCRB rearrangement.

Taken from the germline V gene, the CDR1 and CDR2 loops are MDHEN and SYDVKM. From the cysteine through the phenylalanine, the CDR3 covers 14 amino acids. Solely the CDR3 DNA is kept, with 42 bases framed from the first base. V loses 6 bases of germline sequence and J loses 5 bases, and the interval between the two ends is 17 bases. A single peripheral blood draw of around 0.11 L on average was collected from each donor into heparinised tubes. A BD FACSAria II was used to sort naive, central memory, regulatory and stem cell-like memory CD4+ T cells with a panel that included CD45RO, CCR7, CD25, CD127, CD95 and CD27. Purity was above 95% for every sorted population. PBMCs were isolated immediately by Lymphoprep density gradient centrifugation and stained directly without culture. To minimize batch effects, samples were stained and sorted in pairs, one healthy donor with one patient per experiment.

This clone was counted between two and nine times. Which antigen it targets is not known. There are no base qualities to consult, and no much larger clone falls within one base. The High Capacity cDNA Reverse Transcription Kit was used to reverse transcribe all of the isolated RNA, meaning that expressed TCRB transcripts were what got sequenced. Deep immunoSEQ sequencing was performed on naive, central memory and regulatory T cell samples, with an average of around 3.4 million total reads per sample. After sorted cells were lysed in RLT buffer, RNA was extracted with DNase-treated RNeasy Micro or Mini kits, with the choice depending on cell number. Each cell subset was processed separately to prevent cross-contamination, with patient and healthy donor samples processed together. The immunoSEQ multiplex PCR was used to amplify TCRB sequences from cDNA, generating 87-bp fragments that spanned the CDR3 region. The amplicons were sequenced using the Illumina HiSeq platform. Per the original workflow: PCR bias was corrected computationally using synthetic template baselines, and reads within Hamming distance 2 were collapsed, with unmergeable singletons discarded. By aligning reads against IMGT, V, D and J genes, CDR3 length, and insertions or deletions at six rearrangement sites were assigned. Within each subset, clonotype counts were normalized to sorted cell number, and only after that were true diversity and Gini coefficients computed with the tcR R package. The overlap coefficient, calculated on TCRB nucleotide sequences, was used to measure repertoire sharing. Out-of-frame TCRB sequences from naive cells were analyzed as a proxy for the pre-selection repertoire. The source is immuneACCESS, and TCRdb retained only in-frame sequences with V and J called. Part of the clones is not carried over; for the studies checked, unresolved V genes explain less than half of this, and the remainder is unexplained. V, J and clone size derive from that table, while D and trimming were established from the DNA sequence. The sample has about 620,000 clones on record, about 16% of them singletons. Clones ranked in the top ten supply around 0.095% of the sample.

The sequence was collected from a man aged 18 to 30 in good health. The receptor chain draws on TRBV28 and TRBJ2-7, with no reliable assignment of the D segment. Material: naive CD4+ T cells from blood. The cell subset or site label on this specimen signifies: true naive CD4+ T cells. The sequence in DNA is TGTGCCAGCAGCCGCGGCGTGGGTCGCGACGAGCAGTACTTC. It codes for CASSRGVGRDEQYF.